The 21 T cell receptor beta chains below all came from one sample that was sequenced in a study of cytomegalovirus exposure and HLA in healthy donors. The study ran its PCR with 60 Vbeta and 13 Jbeta primers. Profiled with immunoSEQ multiplex PCR; TCRdb holds only in-frame clones, not every one. The sample includes 50,000 to 70,000 clones, just under 75% of them seen just once. Material: PBMCs. The receptors stem from a young man in good health and CMV-seropositive.

The rearrangement uses TRBV15 and TRBJ1-1; D ambiguous. Germline assignment: CDR1 LNHNV and CDR2 YYDKDF (reference sequence). The CDR3 contains 14 residues. V lost 6 bases, J lost 2 bases, and 13 bases lay in between. CDR3 in DNA: TGTGCCACCAGTGAAGTCCAGTTCAACACTGAAGCTTTCTTT. Translation gives CATSEVQFNTEAFF.

This clone was picked up a small number of times. The rearrangement uses TRBV27 and TRBJ2-7; weak D call: TRBD2 (6 bases). V lost 0 bases, J lost 4 bases, and 16 bases lay in between. CDR3 length: 16 amino acids. Germline V gene lookup returns CDR1 MNHEY and CDR2 SMNVEV (reference sequence). CDR3 nucleotide sequence: TGTGCCAGCAGTTTATCGGAACGGCTAGCGACTTACGAGCAGTACTTC. The encoded protein is CASSLSERLATYEQYF.

CDR3 region: CATSGPRGGDTEAFF. CDR3 DNA sequence: TGTGCCACTTCCGGACCTCGCGGAGGGGACACTGAAGCTTTCTTT. The chain couples TRBV15 to TRBJ1-1; perhaps TRBD1 as D (5 bases). Germline V gene data show CDR1 as LNHNV and CDR2 as YYDKDF (reference sequence). The length of the CDR3 is 15 residues. V was cut by 9 bases and J by 3 bases, with 20 bases left in between.

V gene TRBV28 combines with J gene TRBJ2-5, with 12 bases matching TRBD2. Germline CDR1 reads MDHEN; CDR2 reads SYDVKM. CDR3 length: 20 amino acids. V was clipped by 1 base and J by 1 base; unmatched bases: 13. The CDR3 sequence is CASSLYWLAGGRWGQETQYF. The CDR3 coding sequence is TGTGCCAGCAGTTTATATTGGCTAGCGGGGGGGAGGTGGGGCCAAGAGACCCAGTACTTC.

At least ten counts were recorded for this clone. The chain employs TRBV7-3 and TRBJ1-1; D is unresolved. V was clipped by 1 base and J by 1 base, with 16 bases between them. This CDR3 spans 17 amino acids. The germline CDR1 and CDR2 sequences are SGHTA and FQGTGA. CDR3 DNA: TGTGCCAGCAGCTTAAGTCTGGGCGGGGAACAGAACACTGAAGCTTTCTTT. Translation gives CASSLSLGGEQNTEAFF.

This sequence joins TRBV2 and TRBJ2-1, with 7 nucleotides matching TRBD1. The CDR3 is 14 amino acids. Germline V gene lookup returns CDR1 SNHLY and CDR2 FYNNEI. The ends lost 6 bases at V and 9 bases at J; junction bases unmatched: 11. CDR3 loop: CASSPRTAGGEQFF. Here the CDR3 DNA reads TGTGCCAGCAGCCCTAGGACAGCAGGGGGTGAGCAGTTCTTC.

This clone was seen once. V and J are TRBV4-2 and TRBJ1-5; the D gene is possibly TRBD1 (6 bases). The CDR3 consists of 16 residues. V was cut by 4 bases and J by 7 bases, with 20 bases left in between. Germline values: CDR1 LGHNA, CDR2 YNFKEQ. The CDR3 reads CASSPLSGTKGQPQHF. CDR3 DNA sequence: TGTGCCAGCAGCCCGCTTTCCGGGACAAAAGGACAGCCCCAGCATTTT.

This chain connects TRBV28 to TRBJ1-5; 9 nucleotides match TRBD1. This CDR3 has 15 residues. V shed 6 bases and J 6 bases; nucleotides not matched to a gene: 9. Germline loops: CDR1 MDHEN, CDR2 SYDVKM. Here the CDR3 DNA reads TGTGCCAGCAGGGTGGGACAGGGAGGGAGTCAGCCCCAGCATTTT. It translates to CASRVGQGGSQPQHF.

This chain links TRBV5-1 with TRBJ2-3; 7 nucleotides agree with TRBD2. CDR1 SGHRS and CDR2 YFSETQ come from the germline V gene. The CDR3 spans 18 residues. Trimming took 4 bases from V and 0 from J; bases not matched to a gene: 14. CDR3 DNA: TGCGCCAGCAGCGCCCTTGACGGGGGGTCCTTTAGCACAGATACGCAGTATTTT. It specifies CASSALDGGSFSTDTQYF.

This clone was counted a few times. V usage is TRBV7-2 and J usage is TRBJ2-5; 9 nucleotides match TRBD2. The CDR3 contains 17 residues. Germline lookup yields CDR1 SGHTA and CDR2 FQGNSA. V trimming: 5 bases; J trimming: 2 bases; junction bases outside the gene matches: 12. CDR3 in DNA: TGTGCCAGCAGCCCCTCGCGCGGGGGGGCGGAACAAGAGACCCAGTACTTC. Translation: CASSPSRGGAEQETQYF.

The rearrangement joins TRBV6-4 to TRBJ2-1; D is perhaps TRBD2 (5 bases). Trimming took 0 bases from V and 9 from J, leaving 9 bases between them. Germline V gene sequence: CDR1 MRHNA, CDR2 SNTAGT. There are 13 residues in the CDR3. The CDR3 is CASSDSTGTEQFF. DNA for the CDR3: TGTGCCAGCAGTGACTCGACGGGAACTGAGCAGTTCTTC.

To note about this clone: A read error may account for a junction end that differs from germline. This sample includes further DNA sequences coding for the same CDR3. J is TRBJ1-4 and V is TRBV6-1, with D possibly TRBD1 on 5 matching bases. Looked up from germline, CDR1 is MNHNS and CDR2 is SASEGT. The CDR3 totals 19 residues. The CDR3 is CASSESRSRWGFNNEKLFF. CDR3 in DNA: TGTGCTAGCAGTGAATCCCGGTCCCGGTGGGGCTTCAATAATGAAAAACTGTTTTTT.

This rearrangement joins TRBV28 to TRBJ1-4, with D possibly being TRBD1 (6 bases). CDR3 length equals 13 residues. V lost 7 bases, J lost 8 bases, and 14 bases lay in between. Germline CDR1 and CDR2: MDHEN and SYDVKM. In nucleotides, the CDR3 is TGTGCCAGCAAGGGGGACCGCAGGGAAAAACTGTTTTTT. It specifies CASKGDRREKLFF.

The chain combines TRBV11-1 with TRBJ2-5; tentative D call: TRBD1 (5 bases). Trimming shortened V by 1 base and J by 5 bases, and 5 bases separated the two germline ends. This CDR3 contains 12 residues. Germline CDR1 and CDR2: SGHAT and FQDESV (reference sequence). The CDR3 is CASSLEGETQYF. The CDR3 DNA follows: TGTGCCAGCAGCTTAGAGGGGGAGACCCAGTACTTC.

The chain combines TRBV6-5 with TRBJ2-7, with D perhaps TRBD2 (6 bases). CDR1 MNHEY and CDR2 SVGAGI come from the germline V gene. V was trimmed by 4 bases and J by 4 bases, leaving 14 bases between them. There are 14 residues in the CDR3. CDR3 DNA sequence: TGTGCCAGCAGTTCTCGGGGGTCTCGATACGAGCAGTACTTC. Translated: CASSSRGSRYEQYF.

The chain carries TRBV7-2 and TRBJ2-3; 8 bases match TRBD1. Trimming at V came to 4 bases and at J to 4 bases, leaving 4 bases not matched to a gene. The CDR3 consists of 14 residues. Germline V lookup: CDR1 SGHTA, CDR2 FQGNSA. CDR3 bases: TGTGCCAGCAGCTGGACAGGGTTCGCAGATACGCAGTATTTT. Translated: CASSWTGFADTQYF.

The chain links TRBV7-3 to TRBJ1-5, with a tentative D call TRBD1 (6 bases). Trimming took 2 bases from V and 4 from J, leaving 12 bases between them. The CDR3 runs to 15 residues. CDR1 is SGHTA, CDR2 FQGTGA, per germline. The CDR3 spells CASSLFRGFNQPQHF. As DNA, the CDR3 is TGTGCCAGCAGCTTATTCAGGGGCTTTAATCAGCCCCAGCATTTT. Complete variable domain (other parts from reference TRBV7-3 and TRBJ1-5): GAGVSQTPSNKVTEKGKYVELRCDPISGHTALYWYRQSLGQGPEFLIYFQGTGAADDSGLPNDRFFAVRPEGSVSTLKIQRTERGDSAVYLCASSLFRGFNQPQHFGDGTRLSIL.

Notes on this clone: Mismatch with germline at one junction end may stem from a read error. The J gene is TRBJ2-7, the V gene TRBV7-9; D is undetermined. This CDR3 is 13 amino acids long. CDR1 SEHNR and CDR2 FQNEAQ come from the germline V gene (reference sequence). CDR3 sequence (DNA): TGTTCCAGCAGCTTATCAGAATCCTACGAGCAGTACTTC. This codes for CSSSLSESYEQYF.

The chain is built from TRBV4-3 and TRBJ2-7; TRBD1 matches 10 bases. The length of the CDR3 is 15 residues. The trim removed 3 bases at V and 3 bases at J, leaving 5 bases unmatched. Per germline, CDR1 LGHNA and CDR2 YSLEER. As DNA, the CDR3 is TGCGCCAGCAGCCAGGATTGGACAGGGGGCTACGAGCAGTACTTC. Protein: CASSQDWTGGYEQYF.

The genes are TRBV5-1 and TRBJ2-7; possibly TRBD2 for D (5 bases). CDR3 length equals 13 residues. V gave up 0 bases and J gave up 7 bases, with 11 bases separating them. Germline V gives CDR1 SGHRS, CDR2 YFSETQ. CDR3 residues: CASSLARDWEQYF. The CDR3 DNA is TGCGCCAGCAGCTTGGCACGGGATTGGGAGCAGTACTTC.

The sample holds one count of this clone. The chain recombines TRBV20-1 with TRBJ2-1, with D uncertain. The CDR3 runs to 11 residues. The V and J ends lost 0 bases and 10 bases respectively, with 7 bases between them. The germline CDR1 and CDR2 sequences are DFQATT and SNEGSKA (reference sequence). CDR3 protein: CSARDRSEQFF. The CDR3 coding sequence is TGCAGTGCTAGAGATCGTAGCGAGCAGTTCTTC.